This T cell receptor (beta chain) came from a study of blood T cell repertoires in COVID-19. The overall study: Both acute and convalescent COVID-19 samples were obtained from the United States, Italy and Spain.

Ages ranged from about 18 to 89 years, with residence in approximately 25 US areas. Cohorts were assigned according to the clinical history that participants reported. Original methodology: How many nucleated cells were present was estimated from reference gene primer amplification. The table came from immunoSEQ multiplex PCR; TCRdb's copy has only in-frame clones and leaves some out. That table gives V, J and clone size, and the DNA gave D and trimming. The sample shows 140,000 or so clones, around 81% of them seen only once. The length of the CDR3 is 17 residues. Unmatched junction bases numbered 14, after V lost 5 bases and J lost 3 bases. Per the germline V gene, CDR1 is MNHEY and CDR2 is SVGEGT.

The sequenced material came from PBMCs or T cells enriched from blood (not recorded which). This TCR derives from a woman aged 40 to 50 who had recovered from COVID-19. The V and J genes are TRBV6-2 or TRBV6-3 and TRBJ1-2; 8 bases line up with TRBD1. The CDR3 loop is CASSNLDRAPLYYGYTF. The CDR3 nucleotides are TGTGCCAGCAGTAACTTGGACAGGGCCCCGCTTTACTATGGCTACACCTTC.